Following are 18 T cell receptor beta chains from one sample sequenced in a study of cytomegalovirus exposure and HLA in healthy donors. Use of 60 Vbeta and 13 Jbeta primers characterized the PCR. Clones were read by immunoSEQ multiplex PCR, and TCRdb kept only the in-frame ones, dropping some. The sample holds approximately 200,000 clones, around 83% seen once. Sequencing input: PBMCs. Receptors were obtained from a girl aged 5-17 years in good health and CMV-seronegative.

This chain uses TRBV5-1 with TRBJ1-1; 12 nucleotides line up with TRBD1. The CDR3 spans 16 residues. The V segment lost 3 bases and the J segment 8 bases; nucleotides outside the gene matches: 11. Germline CDR1 SGHRS, CDR2 YFSETQ. Here the CDR3 DNA reads TGCGCCAGCAGCTCGGGACAGGGGGCCCTATATCCAGAAGCTTTCTTT. Translated: CASSSGQGALYPEAFF.

The chain uses TRBV30 and TRBJ2-7; 8 positions match TRBD1. This CDR3 region has 16 residues. J gave up 1 base and V 0 bases, and 8 bases lay outside the gene matches. Germline V lookup: CDR1 GTSNPN, CDR2 SVGIG (reference sequence). CDR3 nucleotides: TGTGCCTGGAGTGTGGGATTGCAGGGGGCATCCTACGAGCAGTACTTC. Translation: CAWSVGLQGASYEQYF.

The V call is TRBV28, the J call TRBJ2-1, with D unclear. The CDR3 runs 11 residues. The V end was cut by 3 bases, the J end by 9 bases, with 6 bases between. The germline V gene encodes CDR1 MDHEN and CDR2 SYDVKM. The CDR3 loop reads CASSLGIEQFF. DNA for the CDR3: TGTGCCAGCAGTTTGGGCATTGAGCAGTTCTTC.

This clone was seen a handful of times. The CDR3 DNA reads TGTGCCAGCAGTTACAATAGCAATCAGCCCCAGCATTTT. The encoded protein is CASSYNSNQPQHF. V usage is TRBV7-9 and J usage is TRBJ1-5; D remains unclear. The germline gives CDR1 SEHNR, CDR2 FQNEAQ (reference sequence). V shed 6 bases and J shed 0 bases, with 6 bases lying between them. CDR3 length equals 13 residues.

The V call is TRBV12-5, the J call TRBJ1-1; TRBD1 aligns across 9 bases. Germline lookup yields CDR1 LGHNT and CDR2 FRNRAP. J was trimmed by 1 base and V by 5 bases; bases with no gene match: 2. The CDR3 spans 14 residues. CDR3 sequence (DNA): TGTGCTAGTGGTCGGACAGGGGCGAACACTGAAGCTTTCTTT. It yields the protein CASGRTGANTEAFF.

The CDR3 reads CASSEDELAGGDEQFF. The CDR3 coding sequence is TGTGCCAGCAGCGAGGATGAACTAGCGGGAGGGGATGAGCAGTTCTTC. This chain links TRBV27 with TRBJ2-1; 13 bases are a match to TRBD2. The trim removed 6 bases at V and 8 bases at J, leaving 10 bases unmatched. This CDR3 has 16 residues. Germline CDR1 and CDR2: MNHEY and SMNVEV (reference sequence).

The CDR3 nucleotides are TGTGCCAGCAGCTTGCGGGGTTCCGGGCAGCCCCAGCATTTT. Encoded protein: CASSLRGSGQPQHF. The rearrangement links TRBV5-8 to TRBJ1-5, with D unresolved. CDR3 length: 14 residues. The V gene lost 1 base and the J gene lost 7 bases, with 12 bases spanning the gap. Germline loops: CDR1 SGHTS, CDR2 YDEGEE.

This clone was counted between two and nine times. V is TRBV6-1 and J is TRBJ2-1, with D maybe TRBD2 (5 bases). Deletions cut 4 bases from V and 3 bases from J, with 19 bases between. Germline V lookup: CDR1 MNHNS, CDR2 SASEGT. This CDR3 comprises 17 residues. The CDR3 loop is CASSGRRSTAFYNEQFF. CDR3 coding DNA: TGTGCCAGCAGTGGAAGGAGGAGCACAGCCTTCTACAATGAGCAGTTCTTC.

The chain employs TRBV19 and TRBJ1-5; weak D call: TRBD1 (6 bases). The CDR3 is 15 residues long. V lost 3 bases, J lost 5 bases, and 14 bases lay in between. CDR1 is LNHDA, CDR2 SQIVND, per germline (reference sequence). CDR3 sequence: CASSIQQQGYQPQHF. Written as DNA, the CDR3 is TGTGCCAGTAGTATCCAACAACAGGGTTATCAGCCCCAGCATTTT.

This sequence joins TRBV28 and TRBJ2-7; D perhaps matches TRBD1 (6 bases). Per germline, CDR1 MDHEN and CDR2 SYDVKM. Trimming cost V 6 bases and J 3 bases, with 15 bases left between them. The CDR3 has 14 amino acids. In DNA, the CDR3 is TGTGCCAGCAGCCAACAGGGTATGGGCTACGAGCAGTACTTC. Translating gives CASSQQGMGYEQYF. Using reference TRBV28 and TRBJ2-7 for the parts outside the CDR3, the full variable domain is DVKVTQSSRYLVKRTGEKVFLECVQDMDHENMFWYRQDPGLGLRLIYFSYDVKMKEKGDIPEGYSVSREKKERFSLILESASTNQTSMYLCASSQQGMGYEQYFGPGTRLTVT.

The rearrangement links TRBV5-1 to TRBJ1-2; possibly TRBD1 for D (6 bases). Per germline, CDR1 SGHRS and CDR2 YFSETQ. The ends were cut back, 4 bases at V and 0 bases at J, with 16 bases in the middle. This CDR3 region has 16 residues. CDR3 DNA sequence: TGCGCCAGCAGCATTGATGGGGGGGCAACTAACTATGGCTACACCTTC. Translation: CASSIDGGATNYGYTF.

This clone was seen only once. The chain recombines TRBV19 with TRBJ1-1; a weak D match, TRBD1 (6 bases). The CDR3 contains 16 residues. V lost 5 bases and J lost 3, with 19 bases in between. Germline V gives CDR1 LNHDA, CDR2 SQIVND (reference sequence). Here the CDR3 reads CASSRPPTGSDTEAFF. As DNA, the CDR3 is TGTGCCAGTAGTCGCCCCCCCACAGGGAGTGACACTGAAGCTTTCTTT.

The count of this clone is one. The rearrangement links TRBV15 to TRBJ1-1; D gene ambiguous. There are 15 residues in the CDR3. Germline V CDR1 and CDR2: LNHNV, YYDKDF (reference sequence). With 2 bases removed from V and 0 bases from J, the gap between germline ends came to 10 bases. The CDR3 region has the DNA TGTGCCACCAGCAGAAGGCGGGTCATGAACACTGAAGCTTTCTTT. It translates to CATSRRRVMNTEAFF.

In nucleotides, the CDR3 is TGCGCCAGCAGCGAGTATGGGACTAGCATACAGTTGGAGGAGTATTTT. It translates to CASSEYGTSIQLEEYF. The V and J genes are TRBV5-1 and TRBJ2-3, with 9 positions matching TRBD2. Germline lookup yields CDR1 SGHRS and CDR2 YFSETQ. The CDR3 has 16 residues. V shed 4 bases, J shed 13 bases, and the junction held 19 bases outside the gene matches.

V usage is TRBV7-9 and J usage is TRBJ1-2; tentatively, D is TRBD1 (5 bases). V was trimmed by 8 bases and J by 4 bases, leaving 26 bases between them. Per germline, CDR1 SEHNR and CDR2 FQNEAQ (reference sequence). The CDR3 is made up of 17 amino acids. CDR3 loop: CASGQGAGIGTSYGYTF. CDR3 nucleotides: TGTGCCAGCGGACAAGGGGCAGGGATAGGCACGAGCTATGGCTACACCTTC.

This chain links TRBV30 with TRBJ2-5; 11 nucleotides agree with TRBD2. CDR1 GTSNPN and CDR2 SVGIG come from the germline V gene (reference sequence). The CDR3 has 13 residues. V lost 1 base to trimming and J lost 6 bases; unmatched junction nucleotides: 1. The CDR3 loop is CAWSGLAGQTQYF. CDR3 nucleotide sequence: TGTGCCTGGAGTGGACTAGCGGGGCAGACCCAGTACTTC.

This clone is a singleton in its sample. J is TRBJ1-6 and V is TRBV19; 10 bases map to TRBD1. V dropped 4 bases and J dropped 7; count of bases not matched to a gene: 4. The CDR3 loop spans 15 amino acids. In germline, CDR1 is LNHDA, CDR2 SQIVND (reference sequence). CDR3 amino acids: CASSRGQGRNSPLHF. The CDR3 DNA sequence: TGTGCCAGTAGTAGGGGACAGGGGAGGAATTCACCCCTCCACTTT.

This rearrangement joins TRBV28 to TRBJ2-7, with 8 bases that match TRBD1. The CDR3 contains 17 residues. J was trimmed by 6 bases and V by 5 bases; bases with no gene match: 18. Germline V gives CDR1 MDHEN, CDR2 SYDVKM. CDR3 nucleotide sequence: TGTGCCAGCAGTCCCAACCCCGGGACAGGAGTTAAGGGCGAGCAGTACTTC. This codes for CASSPNPGTGVKGEQYF.